A selection of T cell receptor beta chains follows, all from one sample in a study of cytomegalovirus exposure and HLA in healthy donors. Repertoires were generated with immunoSEQ multiplex PCR, while TCRdb's copy carries only in-frame clones and drops some. This table holds 150,000 or so clones, around 75% found once. Material: PBMCs. The receptors derive from a male donor in good health and CMV-seronegative. Both conserved end residues are part of each CDR3. The D gene is left open where the match is weak. The size entry is marked missing in some rows and otherwise reads once, few, many or a size class.

>TRBV5-6|TRBD1|few
CASSPRGGGGQPQHF
>TRBV7-6|-|-
CASSLFRSSYEQYF
>TRBV27|-|few
CASWFQEETQYF
>TRBV5-4|TRBD1|-
CASSFWTGDDEQYF
>TRBV5-5|TRBD1|-
CASSPAGDRAPGYTF
>TRBV5-8|TRBD2|few
CASSPGLADLTSTDTQYF
>TRBV10-2|TRBD2|-
CASTEPGGSWDTQYF
>TRBV4-3|-|-
CASSQSNAGPGVVATNEKLFF
>TRBV10-3|-|-
CASGGAGEYTQPQHF
>TRBV7-2|-|-
CASSHLRGSSYNEQFF
>TRBV19|-|-
CASSIARQLLWDYNSPLHF
>TRBV19|TRBD1|-
CASSIGPGQANVNYGYTF
>TRBV7-3|-|-
CASRDRGNTEAFF
>TRBV28|TRBD2|-
CASSQLAGGTDTQYF
>TRBV11-2|-|-
CASSLVEGVGETQYF
>TRBV5-1|-|-
CASSLSQGLDYGYTF
>TRBV18|TRBD1|-
CASSPGTDGNTIYF